This entry features one TCR beta chain sequence. No antigen is known for it. Since no conserved phenylalanine or tryptophan closes the CDR3, a read error is the likely cause. Because the CDR3's place on the DNA is in doubt, the DNA is left out and the CDR3 is given as listed by TCRdb. The data originate from a study of Graves' ophthalmopathy and Graves' hyperthyroidism. Overall study: In this cohort's terms, stable hyperthyroidism meant no ophthalmopathy by 18 months of follow-up.

Study-wide findings and caveats: Blood also harbored most expanded thyroid clonotypes above 0.001 frequency.

Pregnancy or lactation, uncontrolled infections and other autoimmune diseases were grounds for excluding patients. RNA transcripts were the template, and TCR beta CDR3 regions were amplified from them. After a first-round RT-PCR with HTBI primers, a second-round multiplex PCR was run. TCRdb redid the calling of the multiplex PCR reads with MiXCR, one entry per CDR3 protein. The repertoire has over a million distinct CDR3 sequences, about 35% of them found once; the top ten carry more than 9.5%. Sequencing was carried out using peripheral blood or thyroid tissue (not recorded which). The TCR was taken from an adult man with Graves' hyperthyroidism.

The CDR3 loop reads CASSASSGGNTGELTV. V and J are TRBV9 and TRBJ2-2; the D call in the table, TRBD2, was not verified against the DNA. Germline-derived CDR1 and CDR2 are SGDLS and YYNGEE. With termini counted, the CDR3 has 16 amino acids.